The clone carrying this T cell receptor beta chain appeared a few times. Antigen specificity is unknown. Assay used: immunoSEQ multiplex PCR; TCRdb lists only in-frame clones, some missing. The profile covers some 60,000 clones, with 85% to 95% appearing a single time and roughly 13% taken by the ten largest. The sample belongs to a study of OX40 agonist ivuxolimab in advanced cancers. Study as a whole: Patients were treated with ivuxolimab, an agonistic anti-OX40 (CD134) antibody. Melanoma, hepatocellular carcinoma, head and neck or renal cell cancer occurred in dose-escalation patients.

Study-level points and caveats: Some nonresponders also had low normalized T-cell clonal expansion.

Here the sequenced sample was CD4+ or CD8+ T cells sorted from blood, taken in a trial of the OX40 agonist ivuxolimab. This receptor was taken from an adult with an advanced solid tumor such as melanoma, head and neck, liver or kidney cancer.

For the CDR3, the DNA is TGTGCCAGCAGCCCTACTCTGATATGGACAGGGGGTGAAGCTTTCTTT. Residues: CASSPTLIWTGGEAFF. The chain joins TRBV14 to TRBJ1-1; 10 nucleotides agree with TRBD1. CDR3 length: 16 residues. With V trimmed by 4 bases and J by 7 bases, 12 bases remained unmatched. Germline CDR1 reads SGHDN; CDR2 reads FVKESK. The whole variable domain, remainder taken from reference TRBV14 and TRBJ1-1, is EAGVTQFPSHSVIEKGQTVTLRCDPISGHDNLYWYRRVMGKEIKFLLHFVKESKQDESGMPNNRFLAERTGGTYSTLKVQPAELEDSGVYFCASSPTLIWTGGEAFFGQGTRLTVV.